This TCR beta chain originates from a study of vaccination and CD4 T cells after COVID-19. Regarding treatment: approximately 9-day PBMC culture with coronavirus spike peptide pools or control peptides (ViraFEST assay). Turning to this clonotype: Its antigen is undetermined.

The Oncomine TCR Beta short-read assay was applied to DNA of cultured CD4+ T cells. TCRdb itself ran the PCR reads through MiXCR, one entry per CDR3 protein. The sample gives roughly 14,000 distinct CDR3 sequences, roughly 53% of which show up once; around 15% is in the top ten. The receptor's source is a human donor who had recovered from COVID-19. The specimen sequenced was CD4+ T cells from blood, cultured in vitro.

The CDR3 loop is CASSLVPSGQYNEQFF. CDR3 bases: TGTGCCAGCAGCTTAGTTCCTAGCGGACAGTACAATGAGCAGTTCTTC. The rearrangement links TRBV7-2 to TRBJ2-1, with D possibly being TRBD2 (7 bases). The V end lost 1 base, the J end lost 4 bases, and 14 bases lay between the germline ends. CDR1 is SGHTA, CDR2 FQGNSA, per germline. The CDR3 sequence is 16 residues long.